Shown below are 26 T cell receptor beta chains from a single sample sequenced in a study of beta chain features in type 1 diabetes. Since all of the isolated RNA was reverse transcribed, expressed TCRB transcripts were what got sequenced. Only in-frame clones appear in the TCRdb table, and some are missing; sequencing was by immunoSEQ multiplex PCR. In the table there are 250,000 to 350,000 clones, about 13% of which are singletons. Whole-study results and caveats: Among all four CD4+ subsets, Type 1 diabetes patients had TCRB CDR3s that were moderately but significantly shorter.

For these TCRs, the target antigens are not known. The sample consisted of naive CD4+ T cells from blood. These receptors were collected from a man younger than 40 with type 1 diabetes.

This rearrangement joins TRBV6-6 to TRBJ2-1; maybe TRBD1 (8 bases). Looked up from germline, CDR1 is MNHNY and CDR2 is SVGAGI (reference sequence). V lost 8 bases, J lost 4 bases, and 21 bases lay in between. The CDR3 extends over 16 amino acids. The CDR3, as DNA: TGTGCCAGCCGGGAGGCGAGGACAGGGTCATACAATGAGCAGTTCTTC. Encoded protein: CASREARTGSYNEQFF.

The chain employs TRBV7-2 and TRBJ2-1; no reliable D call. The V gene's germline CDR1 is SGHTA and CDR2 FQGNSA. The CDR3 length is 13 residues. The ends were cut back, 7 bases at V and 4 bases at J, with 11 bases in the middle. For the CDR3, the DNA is TGTGCCAGCACCTTTGACACTTACAATGAGCAGTTCTTC. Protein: CASTFDTYNEQFF.

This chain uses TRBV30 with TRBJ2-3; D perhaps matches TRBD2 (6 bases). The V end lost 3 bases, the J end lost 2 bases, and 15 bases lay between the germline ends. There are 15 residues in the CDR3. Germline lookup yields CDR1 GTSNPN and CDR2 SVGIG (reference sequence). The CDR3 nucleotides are TGTGCCTGGAGAACGGGACTCCTCAACACAGATACGCAGTATTTT. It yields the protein CAWRTGLLNTDTQYF.

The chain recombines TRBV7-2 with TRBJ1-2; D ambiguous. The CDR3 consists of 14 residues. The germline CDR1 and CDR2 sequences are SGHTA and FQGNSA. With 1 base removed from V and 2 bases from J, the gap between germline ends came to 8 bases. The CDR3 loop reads CASSLDPGNYGYTF. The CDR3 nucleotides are TGTGCCAGCAGCTTAGATCCAGGCAACTATGGCTACACCTTC.

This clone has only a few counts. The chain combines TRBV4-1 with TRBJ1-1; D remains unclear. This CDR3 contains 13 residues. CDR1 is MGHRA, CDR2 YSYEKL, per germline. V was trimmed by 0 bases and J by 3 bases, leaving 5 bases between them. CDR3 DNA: TGCGCCAGCAGCCAAGATCGGGACACTGAAGCTTTCTTT. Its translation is CASSQDRDTEAFF.

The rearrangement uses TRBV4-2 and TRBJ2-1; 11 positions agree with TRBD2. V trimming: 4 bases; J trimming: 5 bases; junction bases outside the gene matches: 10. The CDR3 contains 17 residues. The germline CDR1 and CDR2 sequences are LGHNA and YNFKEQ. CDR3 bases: TGTGCCAGCAGCCTCAGTGTTCTAGCGGGAGGAAACAATGAGCAGTTCTTC. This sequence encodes CASSLSVLAGGNNEQFF.

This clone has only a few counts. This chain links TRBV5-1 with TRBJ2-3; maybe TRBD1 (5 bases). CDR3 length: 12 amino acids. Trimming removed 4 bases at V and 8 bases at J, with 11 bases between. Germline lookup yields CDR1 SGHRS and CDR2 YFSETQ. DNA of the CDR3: TGCGCCAGCAGCCCCTTCCAGGGTACGCAGTATTTT. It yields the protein CASSPFQGTQYF.

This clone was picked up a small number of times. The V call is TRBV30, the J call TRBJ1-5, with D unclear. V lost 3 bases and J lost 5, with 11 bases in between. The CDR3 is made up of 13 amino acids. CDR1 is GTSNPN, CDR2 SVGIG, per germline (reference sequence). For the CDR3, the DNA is TGTGCCTGGAGCATGAGCGGGGATCAGCCCCAGCATTTT. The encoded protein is CAWSMSGDQPQHF.

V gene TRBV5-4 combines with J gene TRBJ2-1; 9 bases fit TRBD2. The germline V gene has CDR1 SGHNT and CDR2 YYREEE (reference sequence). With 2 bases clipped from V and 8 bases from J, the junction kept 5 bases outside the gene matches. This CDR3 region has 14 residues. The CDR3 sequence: CASSFPGLAYEQFF. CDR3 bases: TGTGCCAGCAGCTTCCCGGGACTAGCATATGAGCAGTTCTTC.

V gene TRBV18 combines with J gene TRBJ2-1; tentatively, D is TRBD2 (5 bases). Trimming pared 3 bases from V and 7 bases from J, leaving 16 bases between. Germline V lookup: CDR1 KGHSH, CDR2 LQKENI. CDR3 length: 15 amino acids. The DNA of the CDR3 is TGTGCCAGCTCACCCCCCTCGGGATCCCCAAATGAGCAGTTCTTC. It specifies CASSPPSGSPNEQFF. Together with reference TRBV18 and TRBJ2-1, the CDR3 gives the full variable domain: NAGVMQNPRHLVRRRGQEARLRCSPMKGHSHVYWYRQLPEEGLKFMVYLQKENIIDESGMPKERFSAEFPKEGPSILRIQQVVRGDSAAYFCASSPPSGSPNEQFFGPGTRLTVL.

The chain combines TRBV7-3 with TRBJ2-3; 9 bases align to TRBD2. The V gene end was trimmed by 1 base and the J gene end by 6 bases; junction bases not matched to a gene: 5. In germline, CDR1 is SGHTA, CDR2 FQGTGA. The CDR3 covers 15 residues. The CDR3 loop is CASSLISAGGDTQYF. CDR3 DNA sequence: TGTGCCAGCAGCTTAATAAGTGCGGGAGGGGATACGCAGTATTTT.

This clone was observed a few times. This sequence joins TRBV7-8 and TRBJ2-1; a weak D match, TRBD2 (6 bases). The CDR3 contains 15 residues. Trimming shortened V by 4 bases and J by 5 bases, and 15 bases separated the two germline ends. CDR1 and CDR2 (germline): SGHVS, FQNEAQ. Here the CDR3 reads CASSYYLPGDNEQFF. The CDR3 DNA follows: TGTGCCAGCAGCTATTATTTACCGGGGGACAATGAGCAGTTCTTC.

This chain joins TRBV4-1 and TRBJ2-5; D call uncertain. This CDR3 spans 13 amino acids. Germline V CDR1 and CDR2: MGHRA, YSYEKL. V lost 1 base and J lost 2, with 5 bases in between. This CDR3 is CASSQVDQETQYF. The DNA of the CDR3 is TGCGCCAGCAGCCAAGTAGATCAAGAGACCCAGTACTTC.

The CDR3 spells CASRGTSQNIQYF. CDR3 DNA: TGTGCCAGCAGGGGGACTAGCCAAAACATTCAGTACTTC. V gene TRBV27 combines with J gene TRBJ2-4; the match to TRBD2 covers 9 bases. Germline values: CDR1 MNHEY, CDR2 SMNVEV (reference sequence). The CDR3 is made up of 13 amino acids. V shed 6 bases, J shed 5 bases, and the junction held 2 bases outside the gene matches.

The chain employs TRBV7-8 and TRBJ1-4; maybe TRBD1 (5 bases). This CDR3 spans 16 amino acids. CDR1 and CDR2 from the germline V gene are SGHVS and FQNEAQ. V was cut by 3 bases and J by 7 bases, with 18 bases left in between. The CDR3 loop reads CASSFQGNYWGEKLFF. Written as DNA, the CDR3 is TGTGCCAGCAGCTTTCAGGGAAACTATTGGGGTGAAAAACTGTTTTTT.

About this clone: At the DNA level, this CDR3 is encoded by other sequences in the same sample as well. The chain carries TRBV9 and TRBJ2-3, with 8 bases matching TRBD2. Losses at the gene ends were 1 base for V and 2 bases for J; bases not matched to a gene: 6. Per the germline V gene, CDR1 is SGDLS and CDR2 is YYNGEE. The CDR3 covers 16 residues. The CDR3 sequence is CASSVRGGDITDTQYF. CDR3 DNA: TGTGCCAGCAGCGTACGGGGGGGTGATATCACAGATACGCAGTATTTT.

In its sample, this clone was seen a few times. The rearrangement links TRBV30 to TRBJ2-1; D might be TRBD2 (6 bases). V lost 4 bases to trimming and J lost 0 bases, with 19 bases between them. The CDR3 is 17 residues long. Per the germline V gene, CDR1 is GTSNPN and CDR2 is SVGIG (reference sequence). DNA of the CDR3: TGTGCCTGGACGCCTGATCAAACTAGCCGCTCCTACAATGAGCAGTTCTTC. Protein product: CAWTPDQTSRSYNEQFF.

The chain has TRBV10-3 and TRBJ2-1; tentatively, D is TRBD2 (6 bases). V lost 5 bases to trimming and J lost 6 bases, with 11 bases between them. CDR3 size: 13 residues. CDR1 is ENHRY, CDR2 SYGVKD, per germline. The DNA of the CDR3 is TGTGCCATCAGTTGGGGGGTCGGCAATGAGCAGTTCTTC. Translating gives CAISWGVGNEQFF.

The CDR3 is CASGLGGYEQYF. DNA of the CDR3: TGTGCCAGCGGACTGGGCGGCTACGAGCAGTACTTC. V and J are TRBV28 and TRBJ2-7; D is possibly TRBD2 (5 bases). Germline values: CDR1 MDHEN, CDR2 SYDVKM. There are 12 residues in the CDR3. The ends were cut back, 8 bases at V and 3 bases at J, with 11 bases in the middle. Filled out from reference TRBV28 and TRBJ2-7, the complete variable domain reads DVKVTQSSRYLVKRTGEKVFLECVQDMDHENMFWYRQDPGLGLRLIYFSYDVKMKEKGDIPEGYSVSREKKERFSLILESASTNQTSMYLCASGLGGYEQYFGPGTRLTVT.

Here the CDR3 reads CASSPPGQRHEQYF. DNA for the CDR3: TGTGCCAGCTCACCACCGGGACAGAGGCACGAGCAGTACTTC. The chain has TRBV18 and TRBJ2-7, with 7 bases matching TRBD1. CDR1 KGHSH and CDR2 LQKENI come from the germline V gene. This CDR3 has 14 residues. Germline trimming cut 0 bases from V and 5 bases from J; bases unmatched to any gene: 4.

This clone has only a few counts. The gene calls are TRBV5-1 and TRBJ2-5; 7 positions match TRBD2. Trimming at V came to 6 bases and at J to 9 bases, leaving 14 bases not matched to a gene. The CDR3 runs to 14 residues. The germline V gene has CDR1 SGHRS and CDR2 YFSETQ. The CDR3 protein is CASTLREGLAPQYF. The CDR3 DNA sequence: TGCGCCAGCACGTTGAGGGAGGGACTTGCGCCCCAGTACTTC.

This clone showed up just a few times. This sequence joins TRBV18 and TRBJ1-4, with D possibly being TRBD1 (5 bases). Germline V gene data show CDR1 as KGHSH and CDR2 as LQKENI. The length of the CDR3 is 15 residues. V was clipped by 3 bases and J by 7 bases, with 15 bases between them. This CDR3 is CASSPPAGWGEKLFF. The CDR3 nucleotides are TGTGCCAGCTCACCCCCCGCAGGGTGGGGTGAAAAACTGTTTTTT.

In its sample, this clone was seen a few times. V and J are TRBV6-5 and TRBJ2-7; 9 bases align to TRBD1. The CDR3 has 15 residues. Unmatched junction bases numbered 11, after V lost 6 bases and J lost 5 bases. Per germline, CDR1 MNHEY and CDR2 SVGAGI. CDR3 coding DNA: TGTGCCAGCAGAATCCTCGGGACAGGGCTCGACGAGCAGTACTTC. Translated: CASRILGTGLDEQYF.

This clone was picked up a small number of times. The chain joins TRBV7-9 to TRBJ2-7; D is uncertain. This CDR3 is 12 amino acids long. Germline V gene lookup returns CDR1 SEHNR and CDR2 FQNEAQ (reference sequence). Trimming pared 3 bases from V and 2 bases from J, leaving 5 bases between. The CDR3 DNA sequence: TGTGCCAGCAGCTTGCAGGCCTACGAGCAGTACTTC. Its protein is CASSLQAYEQYF. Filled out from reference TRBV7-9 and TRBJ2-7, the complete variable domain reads DTGVSQNPRHKITKRGQNVTFRCDPISEHNRLYWYRQTLGQGPEFLTYFQNEAQLEKSRLLSDRFSAERPKGSFSTLEIQRTEQGDSAMYLCASSLQAYEQYFGPGTRLTVT.

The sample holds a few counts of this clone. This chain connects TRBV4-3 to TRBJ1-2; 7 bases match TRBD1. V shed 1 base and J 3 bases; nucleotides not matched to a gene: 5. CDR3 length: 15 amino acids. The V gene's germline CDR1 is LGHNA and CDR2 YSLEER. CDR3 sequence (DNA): TGCGCCAGCAGCCAAGGACAGGGCGGATACTATGGCTACACCTTC. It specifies CASSQGQGGYYGYTF.

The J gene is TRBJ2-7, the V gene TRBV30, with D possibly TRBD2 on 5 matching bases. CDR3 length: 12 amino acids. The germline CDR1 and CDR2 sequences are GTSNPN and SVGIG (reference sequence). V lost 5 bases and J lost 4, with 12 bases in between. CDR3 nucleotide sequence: TGTGCCTGGGGACGGGGTGGATACGAGCAGTACTTC. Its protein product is CAWGRGGYEQYF.